This is a list of T cell receptor beta chains from one sample in a study of cytomegalovirus exposure and HLA in healthy donors. TCRdb's table, derived via immunoSEQ multiplex PCR, lists solely in-frame clones and lacks some. The table lists fewer than 100,000 clones, 75% to 80% of them singletons, with about 4% in the top ten. The sequencing sample was made of PBMCs. Every receptor here comes from a woman aged 35 to 49 in good health and CMV-seronegative. CDR3s include the opening cysteine and the closing phenylalanine or tryptophan. The order of the fields is V gene, J gene, clone size, D gene, CDR3 DNA, CDR3 protein. D genes are given only for firm matches. Where a row states a size, it is once, few, many or the class of an expanded clone; other rows omit it.

>TRBV7-9|TRBJ1-2|NA|TRBD1
TGTGCCAGCAGCCCTGACAGGGAGGATGGCTACACCTTC
CASSPDREDGYTF
>TRBV7-2|TRBJ2-1|NA|TRBD2
TGTGCCAGCAACCCAATACTCGGGGGGTTTGGTGAGCAGTTCTTC
CASNPILGGFGEQFF
>TRBV7-2|TRBJ2-7|NA|TRBD1
TGTGCCAGCAGCTTAGTTTCCGGAAGGACAGGGACGAGCTACGAGCAGTACTTC
CASSLVSGRTGTSYEQYF
>TRBV7-2|TRBJ2-7|NA|NA
TGTGCCAGCAGCCCTGACAGCTCCTACGAGCAGTACTTC
CASSPDSSYEQYF
>TRBV21-1|TRBJ2-7|NA|NA
TGTGCCAGCAGCAAAGAGCGGACAGGGACCTACGAGCAGTACTTC
CASSKERTGTYEQYF
>TRBV7-9|TRBJ1-1|NA|NA
TGTGCCAGCAGCCCTAGAATTCTGTTCAACACTGAAGCTTTCTTT
CASSPRILFNTEAFF
>TRBV5-4|TRBJ1-1|NA|NA
TGTGCCAGCAGCTTGGAGGGTCAGGGGACTGAAGCTTTCTTT
CASSLEGQGTEAFF
>TRBV7-2|TRBJ2-7|NA|TRBD1
TGTGCCAGCAGCTTAGGAGGTGCGGGACAGGAGAGGGACATACCAAACTTC
CASSLGGAGQERDIPNF
>TRBV6-6|TRBJ1-6|few|TRBD1
TGTGCCAGCAGTTGGACTCCGGGACAGGGGCCCCTCCACTTT
CASSWTPGQGPLHF
>TRBV14|TRBJ2-2|few|NA
TGTGCCAGCAGAACTGCAGGGAATTCTGGGGAGCTGTTTTTT
CASRTAGNSGELFF
>TRBV4-2|TRBJ2-2|few|TRBD1
TGTGCCAGCAGCCAAGATCGGGACAGGGGGAGGGCCGGGGAGCTGTTTTTT
CASSQDRDRGRAGELFF
>TRBV21-1|TRBJ2-7|NA|NA
TGTGCCAGCAGCATGACGGGACATACCGCCTACGAGCAGTACTTC
CASSMTGHTAYEQYF
>TRBV7-9|TRBJ2-7|few|NA
TGTGCCAGCAGCCCCGCGGGCTCCTACGAGCAGTACTTC
CASSPAGSYEQYF
>TRBV5-6|TRBJ2-2|NA|NA
TGTGCCAGCAGCCCGCGAATCGGGGAGCTGTTTTTT
CASSPRIGELFF
>TRBV6-5|TRBJ2-5|NA|TRBD1
TGTGCCAGCAGTTACTCGACAGGGGCTTACGAGACCCAGTACTTC
CASSYSTGAYETQYF
>TRBV7-6|TRBJ1-6|NA|NA
TGTGCCAGCAGCCCGAGGACTGCAGAGAATTCACCCCTCCACTTT
CASSPRTAENSPLHF
>TRBV12-5|TRBJ2-1|NA|TRBD1
TGTGCTAGTGGTTCGGGGACAGTGGAGTTCTACAATGAGCAGTTCTTC
CASGSGTVEFYNEQFF
>TRBV6-6|TRBJ1-5|NA|TRBD1
TGTGCCAGCAGTCATACAGGGGAAAATCAGCCCCAGCATTTT
CASSHTGENQPQHF
>TRBV7-9|TRBJ1-5|NA|NA
TGTGCCAGCAGCTTCCAGGGTTCAGGCGGGGAGCCCCAGCATTTT
CASSFQGSGGEPQHF
>TRBV4-2|TRBJ1-3|NA|TRBD1
TGTGCCAGCAGCCAAGAATGGGTCAGGGGGCTCGGAAACACCATATATTTT
CASSQEWVRGLGNTIYF
>TRBV7-2|TRBJ1-2|NA|TRBD1
TGTGCCAGCGCGGCCGGGGGGACAGGGCGCTATGGCTACACCTTC
CASAAGGTGRYGYTF
>TRBV6-5|TRBJ1-2|NA|TRBD1
TGTGCCAGCACTTCATTGGGACAGCCTAACTATGGCTACACCTTC
CASTSLGQPNYGYTF
>TRBV7-8|TRBJ2-3|NA|TRBD2
TGTGCCAGCAGCTTTACTAGCGGGGGGATCAGCACAGATACGCAGTATTTT
CASSFTSGGISTDTQYF
>TRBV6-5|TRBJ1-2|NA|TRBD1
TGTGCCAGCAGACCGACAGGGTTTGGCTACACCTTC
CASRPTGFGYTF
>TRBV5-4|TRBJ1-2|NA|TRBD1
TGTGCCAGCAGCGGAACCACCGGGACAGGGGGCCTCTACAACTATGGCTACACCTTC
CASSGTTGTGGLYNYGYTF
>TRBV7-8|TRBJ2-7|NA|NA
TGTGCCAGCAGCTTAGTCGGGGTTCCCTCCTACGAGCAGTACTTC
CASSLVGVPSYEQYF
>TRBV5-4|TRBJ2-7|NA|TRBD2
TGTGCCAGCAGCTTAGCGGGGGGTGAGGAGCAGTACTTC
CASSLAGGEEQYF
>TRBV6-5|TRBJ2-7|NA|TRBD1
TGTGCCAGCAGCTCTGGACAGGGGGGCTACGAGCAGTACTTC
CASSSGQGGYEQYF
>TRBV7-2|TRBJ2-7|NA|NA
TGTGCCAGCAGCTTAGGATCCGCGGTGGACAGCTACGAGCAGTACTTC
CASSLGSAVDSYEQYF
>TRBV4-2|TRBJ1-1|medium-sized|NA
TGTGCCAGCAGCCAAGTCGCAGGGCTGGACACTGAAGCTTTCTTT
CASSQVAGLDTEAFF
>TRBV30|TRBJ1-5|NA|NA
TGTGCCTGGGGACTTCGGACAGTCAATCAGCCCCAGCATTTT
CAWGLRTVNQPQHF
>TRBV7-2|TRBJ2-7|NA|NA
TGTGCCAGCAGCTTAGTGGGGTGGACACTTCTCTTC
CASSLVGWTLLF
>TRBV6-5|TRBJ2-7|NA|NA
TGTGCCAGCAGTTTGAGCGAACAGGGCTACGAGCAGTACTTC
CASSLSEQGYEQYF
>TRBV4-1|TRBJ2-7|NA|NA
TGCGCCAGCAGCCAGCGGCTGGAGGGACAGATGGGCGAGCAGTACTTC
CASSQRLEGQMGEQYF
>TRBV5-6|TRBJ1-5|few|NA
TGTGCCAGCAGCTCCTATTCGCAGCCCCAGCATTTT
CASSSYSQPQHF
>TRBV7-9|TRBJ1-1|NA|TRBD1
TGTGCCAGCAGCTTAGCTTCGGGACAGGGGGGCACTGAAGCTTTCTTT
CASSLASGQGGTEAFF
>TRBV5-6|TRBJ1-2|few|NA
TGTGCCAGCAGCTTATCGGGGGTTAATGGTGGCTACACCTTC
CASSLSGVNGGYTF
>TRBV5-1|TRBJ2-2|NA|NA
TGCGCCAGCAGCTTGGGTCAGTCCACCGGGGAGCTGTTTTTT
CASSLGQSTGELFF
>TRBV11-3|TRBJ2-5|NA|TRBD1
TGTGCCAGCAGCCTTTCAGGGGGCCAAGAGACCCAGTACTTC
CASSLSGGQETQYF
>TRBV4-1|TRBJ1-4|few|TRBD1
TGCGCCAGCAGCCACCTTGGACAGGGAAAACTGTTTTTT
CASSHLGQGKLFF
>TRBV7-8|TRBJ1-1|NA|NA
TGTGCCAGCAGCTCCCTGGACAGTGAAGCTTTCTTT
CASSSLDSEAFF
>TRBV7-9|TRBJ1-5|NA|TRBD1
TGTGCCAGCAGCCCCGGGACAGGGAGCAATCAGCCCCAGCATTTT
CASSPGTGSNQPQHF
>TRBV7-3|TRBJ2-2|few|TRBD2
TGTGCCAGCAGCTCCCCCCTAGGTAGCGGGGGCGAGGGCGGGGAGCTGTTTTTT
CASSSPLGSGGEGGELFF
>TRBV11-3|TRBJ2-3|NA|TRBD2
TGTGCCAGCAGCTCCCGCAACGGGACAACTAGCGGGGAGAGCACAGATACGCAGTATTTT
CASSSRNGTTSGESTDTQYF
>TRBV28|TRBJ1-3|NA|NA
TGTGCCAGCAGTTTATCCCGCCCAGGCAGGGCAGACACCATATATTTT
CASSLSRPGRADTIYF
>TRBV2|TRBJ2-7|NA|TRBD1
TGTGCCAGAAGAACAGGGGCCGAGCAGTACTTC
CARRTGAEQYF
>TRBV9|TRBJ1-4|NA|NA
TGTGCCAGCAGCGCCCAGGGAGGGGGGGCCTATTATGAAAAACTGTTTTTT
CASSAQGGGAYYEKLFF
>TRBV27|TRBJ2-7|NA|NA
TGTGCCAGCAGCCCTATGACAGGTCCTAACGGCGAGCAGTACTTC
CASSPMTGPNGEQYF
>TRBV7-2|TRBJ1-5|NA|TRBD1
TGTGCCAGCAGCCCGGCGACAGGGGGGCGGAATCAGCCCCAGCATTTT
CASSPATGGRNQPQHF